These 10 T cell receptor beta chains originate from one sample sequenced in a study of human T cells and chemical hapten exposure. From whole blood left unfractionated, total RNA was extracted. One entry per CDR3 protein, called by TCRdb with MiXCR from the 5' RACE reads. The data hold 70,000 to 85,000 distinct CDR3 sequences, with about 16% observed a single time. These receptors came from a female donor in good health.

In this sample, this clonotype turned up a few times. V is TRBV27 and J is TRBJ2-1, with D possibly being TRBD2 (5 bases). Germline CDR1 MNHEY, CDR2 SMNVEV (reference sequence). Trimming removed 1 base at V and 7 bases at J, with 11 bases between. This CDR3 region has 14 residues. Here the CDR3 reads CASSLYPGWNEQFF. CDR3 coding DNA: TGTGCCAGCAGTTTATATCCGGGGTGGAATGAGCAGTTCTTC.

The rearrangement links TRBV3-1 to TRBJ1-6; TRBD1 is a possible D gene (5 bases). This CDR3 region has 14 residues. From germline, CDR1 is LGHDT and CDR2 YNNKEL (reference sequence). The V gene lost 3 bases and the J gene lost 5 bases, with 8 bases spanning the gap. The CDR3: CASSQWGDNSPLHF. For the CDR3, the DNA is TGTGCCAGCAGCCAGTGGGGGGATAATTCACCCCTCCACTTT.

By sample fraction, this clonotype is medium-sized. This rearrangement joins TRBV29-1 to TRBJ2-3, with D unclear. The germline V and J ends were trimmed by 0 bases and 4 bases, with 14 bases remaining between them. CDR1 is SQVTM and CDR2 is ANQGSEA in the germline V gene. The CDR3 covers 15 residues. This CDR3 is CSVEDLGNVADTQYF. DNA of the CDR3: TGCAGCGTTGAAGATCTAGGGAATGTGGCAGATACGCAGTATTTT.

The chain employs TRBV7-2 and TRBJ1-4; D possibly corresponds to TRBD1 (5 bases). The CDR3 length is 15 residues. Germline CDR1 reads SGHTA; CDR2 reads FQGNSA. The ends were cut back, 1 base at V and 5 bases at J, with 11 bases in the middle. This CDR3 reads CASSLGKGLNEKLFF. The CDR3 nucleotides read TGTGCCAGCAGCTTAGGGAAGGGGCTCAATGAAAAACTGTTTTTT.

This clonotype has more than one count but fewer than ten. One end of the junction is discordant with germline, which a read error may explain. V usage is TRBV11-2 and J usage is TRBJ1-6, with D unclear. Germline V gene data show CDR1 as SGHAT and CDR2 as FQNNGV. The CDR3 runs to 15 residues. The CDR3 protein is CASNLESGRNSPLHF. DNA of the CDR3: TGTGCCAGCAACTTAGAAAGCGGAAGAAATTCACCCCTCCACTTT.

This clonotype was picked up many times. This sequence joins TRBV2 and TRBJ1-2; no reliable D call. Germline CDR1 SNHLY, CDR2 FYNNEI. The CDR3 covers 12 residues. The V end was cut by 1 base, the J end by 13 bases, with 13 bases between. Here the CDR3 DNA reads TGTGCCAGCAGTGAAGTGACAACCGTAGGCACCTTC. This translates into CASSEVTTVGTF.

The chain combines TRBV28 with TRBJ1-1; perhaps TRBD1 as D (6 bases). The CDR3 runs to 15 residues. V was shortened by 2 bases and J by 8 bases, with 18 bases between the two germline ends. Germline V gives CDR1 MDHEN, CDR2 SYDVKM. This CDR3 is CASSLRGNRAPEAFF. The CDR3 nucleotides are TGTGCCAGCAGTTTAAGGGGGAACAGGGCACCCGAAGCTTTCTTT.

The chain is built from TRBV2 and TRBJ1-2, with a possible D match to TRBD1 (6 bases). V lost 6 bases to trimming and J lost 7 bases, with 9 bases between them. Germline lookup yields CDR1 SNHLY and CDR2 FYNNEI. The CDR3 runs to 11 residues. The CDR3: CASSLGAGYTF. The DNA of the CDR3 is TGTGCCAGCAGCCTGGGGGCTGGCTACACCTTC.

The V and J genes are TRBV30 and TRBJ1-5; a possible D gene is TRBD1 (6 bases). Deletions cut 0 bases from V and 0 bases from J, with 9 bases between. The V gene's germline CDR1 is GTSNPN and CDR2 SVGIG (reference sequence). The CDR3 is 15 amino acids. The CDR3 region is CAWSVRGYSNQPQHF. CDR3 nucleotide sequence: TGTGCCTGGAGTGTCAGGGGCTATAGCAATCAGCCCCAGCATTTT.

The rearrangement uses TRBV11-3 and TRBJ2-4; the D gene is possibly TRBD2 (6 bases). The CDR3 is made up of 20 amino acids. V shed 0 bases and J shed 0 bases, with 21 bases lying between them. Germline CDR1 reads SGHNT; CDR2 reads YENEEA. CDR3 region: CASSLDLAGSPVEAKNIQYF. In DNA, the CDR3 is TGTGCCAGCAGCTTAGATCTGGCGGGGAGCCCTGTTGAAGCCAAAAACATTCAGTACTTC.